Below, 17 T cell receptor beta chains from the same sample are listed, as sequenced in a study of T cells in Graves' hyperthyroidism and ophthalmopathy. Amplification of TCR beta CDR3 regions was performed using RNA transcripts as template. An initial round of RT-PCR targeting the TCR CDR3 relied on the HTBI primer set. TCRdb ran MiXCR on the multiplex PCR reads and lists one entry per CDR3 protein. The repertoire includes some 600,000 distinct CDR3 sequences, about 14% of them detected once, and under 7% sits in the top ten. Input material: blood. The origin of the receptors is a woman in her 30s with Graves' hyperthyroidism that later progressed to Graves' ophthalmopathy.

At least ten counts were recorded for this clonotype. The gene calls are TRBV28 and TRBJ2-7; TRBD2 agrees at 10 bases. With V trimmed by 7 bases and J by 2 bases, 8 bases remained unmatched. Germline V CDR1 and CDR2: MDHEN, SYDVKM. This CDR3 has 15 residues. The CDR3 DNA reads TGTGCCAGCACCGACCTAGCGGGAGCCACCTACGAGCAGTACTTC. Translated, it gives CASTDLAGATYEQYF.

This clonotype was counted many times. V is TRBV28 and J is TRBJ1-1; D unresolved. Germline assignment: CDR1 MDHEN and CDR2 SYDVKM. V was cut by 7 bases and J by 0 bases, with 9 bases left in between. CDR3 length equals 13 residues. CDR3: CASNKGMNTEAFF. The CDR3 DNA sequence: TGTGCCAGCAATAAGGGCATGAACACTGAAGCTTTCTTT.

Turning to this clonotype: A single base separates this from a much larger clone, so it may be a read error. The genes are TRBV20-1 and TRBJ2-5; 7 bases match TRBD2. The J segment lost 7 bases and the V segment lost 8 bases, leaving 19 bases of the junction unmatched. Germline V gene sequence: CDR1 DFQATT, CDR2 SNEGSKA (reference sequence). This CDR3 spans 15 amino acids. The CDR3 is CSIESPTSAEGTQYF. The CDR3, as DNA: TGCAGTATCGAATCCCCCACTAGCGCCGAAGGGACCCAGTACTTC.

The chain combines TRBV19 with TRBJ1-4, with D maybe TRBD1 (6 bases). This CDR3 contains 15 residues. V was shortened by 6 bases and J by 6 bases, with 17 bases between the two germline ends. The germline V gene encodes CDR1 LNHDA and CDR2 SQIVND (reference sequence). Here the CDR3 DNA reads TGTGCCAGTAGGTGGGGGACATCGGGGGATGAAAAACTGTTTTTT. The encoded protein is CASRWGTSGDEKLFF.

This clonotype came up many times. The V gene is TRBV20-1, the J gene TRBJ2-7; possibly TRBD1 for D (6 bases). The length of the CDR3 is 14 residues. Germline V gene lookup returns CDR1 DFQATT and CDR2 SNEGSKA (reference sequence). Trimming took off 6 bases at V and 5 bases at J, with 20 bases between the two ends. Here the CDR3 reads CSAQLDRRVNEQYF. In DNA form, the CDR3 reads TGCAGTGCCCAACTCGACAGGAGAGTCAACGAGCAGTACTTC.

In this sample, this clonotype turned up many times. This rearrangement joins TRBV18 to TRBJ1-1, with D possibly being TRBD1 (6 bases). Germline V gives CDR1 KGHSH, CDR2 LQKENI. V lost 6 bases and J lost 7, with 12 bases in between. The CDR3 is 12 amino acids. The CDR3 DNA reads TGTGCCAGCTCCCCGGACAGCAATGAAGCTTTCTTT. It yields the protein CASSPDSNEAFF.

This clonotype was recorded at least ten times. The CDR3 protein is CASSYISEREKTQYF. CDR3 DNA sequence: TGTGCCAGCAGTTACATCTCGGAGCGGGAAAAGACCCAGTACTTC. The V gene is TRBV6-2 or TRBV6-3, the J gene TRBJ2-5, with 7 bases aligning to TRBD2. Trimming at V came to 2 bases and at J to 6 bases, leaving 9 bases not matched to a gene. Germline loops: CDR1 MNHEY, CDR2 SVGEGT. CDR3 length: 15 amino acids.

Ten or more counts support this clonotype. The chain joins TRBV11-2 to TRBJ2-7, with D uncertain. This CDR3 is 15 amino acids long. V was clipped by 1 base and J by 2 bases, with 12 bases between them. Germline lookup yields CDR1 SGHAT and CDR2 FQNNGV. The chain's CDR3 is CASSLGAQGTYEQYF. The CDR3 nucleotides are TGTGCCAGCAGCTTAGGTGCTCAAGGAACCTACGAGCAGTACTTC.

CDR3 in amino acids: CASSKGRAAGGNNEQFF. The CDR3 bases are TGTGCCAGTAGTAAGGGTAGGGCAGCGGGGGGTAACAATGAGCAGTTCTTC. The chain recombines TRBV19 with TRBJ2-1; 9 bases map to TRBD2. The junction had 12 bases not matched to a gene; V was cut back by 4 bases and J by 5 bases. The CDR3 contains 17 residues. In germline, CDR1 is LNHDA, CDR2 SQIVND (reference sequence).

This clonotype was counted at least ten times. V usage is TRBV6-1 and J usage is TRBJ2-2; D is tentatively TRBD1 or TRBD2 (6 bases each). Trimming shortened V by 5 bases and J by 5 bases, and 18 bases separated the two germline ends. CDR3 size: 16 residues. CDR1 is MNHNS, CDR2 SASEGT, per germline. The CDR3 DNA sequence: TGTGCCAGCAGTTGGATGGGGGGCAGTCGGACCGGGGAGCTGTTTTTT. This gives the protein CASSWMGGSRTGELFF.

This clonotype was recorded many times. This chain links TRBV5-1 with TRBJ1-2; D call uncertain. The CDR3 is 15 residues long. The germline CDR1 and CDR2 sequences are SGHRS and YFSETQ. V was trimmed by 2 bases and J by 0 bases, leaving 11 bases between them. The CDR3, as DNA: TGCGCCAGCAGCTTTTCTCTGGAGTCTAACTATGGCTACACCTTC. Protein product: CASSFSLESNYGYTF. Using reference TRBV5-1 and TRBJ1-2 for the parts outside the CDR3, the full variable domain is KAGVTQTPRYLIKTRGQQVTLSCSPISGHRSVSWYQQTPGQGLQFLFEYFSETQRNKGNFPGRFSGRQFSNSRSEMNVSTLELGDSALYLCASSFSLESNYGYTFGSGTRLTVV.

Many counts were recorded for this clonotype. The V gene is TRBV6-2 or TRBV6-3, the J gene TRBJ1-5; D not certain. CDR3 length: 15 residues. The germline V gene has CDR1 MNHEY and CDR2 SVGEGT. V was shortened by 0 bases and J by 0 bases, with 6 bases between the two germline ends. DNA of the CDR3: TGTGCCAGCAGTTACTCAGAAGATAGCAATCAGCCCCAGCATTTT. Its translation: CASSYSEDSNQPQHF.

This clonotype was seen ten or more times. The chain links TRBV11-2 to TRBJ2-3, with TRBD2 as a possible D gene (5 bases). Trimming left V 1 base short and J 2 bases short, with 13 bases between. CDR1 and CDR2 from the germline V gene are SGHAT and FQNNGV. The CDR3 runs 16 residues. CDR3 in amino acids: CASSLGGLGPTDTQYF. DNA of the CDR3: TGTGCCAGCAGCTTAGGAGGGTTAGGGCCCACAGATACGCAGTATTTT. The full variable domain, rest sourced from reference TRBV11-2 and TRBJ2-3, is EAGVAQSPRYKIIEKRQSVAFWCNPISGHATLYWYQQILGQGPKLLIQFQNNGVVDDSQLPKDRFSAERLKGVDSTLKIQPAKLEDSAVYLCASSLGGLGPTDTQYFGPGTRLTVL.

There are many counts of this clonotype. The chain uses TRBV20-1 and TRBJ2-2; D is ambiguous. The V end was cut by 8 bases, the J end by 5 bases, with 18 bases between. The CDR3 runs to 14 residues. Looked up from germline, CDR1 is DFQATT and CDR2 is SNEGSKA (reference sequence). In DNA form, the CDR3 reads TGCAGTTCAAGCCTCGGGTCGGGTACCGGGGAGCTGTTTTTT. Its protein product is CSSSLGSGTGELFF.

This clonotype has at least ten counts. The J gene is TRBJ1-5, the V gene TRBV27; 10 positions agree with TRBD1. V trimming: 5 bases; J trimming: 6 bases; junction bases outside the gene matches: 10. The CDR3 loop spans 16 amino acids. CDR1 is MNHEY and CDR2 is SMNVEV in the germline V gene (reference sequence). The CDR3 loop reads CASSPSTGGNSQPQHF. In nucleotides, the CDR3 is TGTGCCAGCAGTCCATCGACAGGGGGCAATTCTCAGCCCCAGCATTTT.

This clonotype has at least ten counts. The chain employs TRBV27 and TRBJ1-5; possible D gene TRBD1, 5 bases. Germline CDR1 and CDR2: MNHEY and SMNVEV (reference sequence). CDR3 length equals 12 residues. V was trimmed by 6 bases and J by 4 bases, leaving 7 bases between them. DNA for the CDR3: TGTGCCAGCAGGGCAGGGAATCAGCCCCAGCATTTT. Translation: CASRAGNQPQHF.

This clonotype was detected many times. The gene calls are TRBV2 and TRBJ2-3; no reliable D call. The V and J ends lost 1 base and 0 bases respectively, with 5 bases between them. The CDR3 contains 14 residues. CDR1 is SNHLY, CDR2 FYNNEI, per germline. The CDR3 loop reads CASSEVPSTDTQYF. The CDR3 bases are TGTGCCAGCAGTGAAGTGCCTAGCACAGATACGCAGTATTTT.